This entry is about one TCR beta chain. Following extraction, RNA underwent reverse transcription to cDNA, which served as the sequencing template. Assay: immunoSEQ multiplex PCR; the TCRdb copy retains only in-frame clones and omits some. The top ten clones hold around 12% of a sample with 190,000 or so clones, roughly 62% of them seen once. The germline gives CDR1 SGHRS, CDR2 YFSETQ. The CDR3 is 15 residues long. Trimming shortened V by 7 bases and J by 0 bases, and 13 bases separated the two germline ends. The data were taken from a study of CD8+ T cells in alopecia areata. Documented treatment: oral pan-JAK inhibitor, 5-10 mg twice daily.

The chain couples TRBV5-1 to TRBJ2-2, with D perhaps matching TRBD1 (6 bases). This clonotype was sampled from a human donor with alopecia areata. The sequencing here drew on CD8+ T cells sorted from blood, taken at week 24, from a patient treated with tofacitinib. The CDR3 loop is CASGQLMSNTGELFF. The CDR3 DNA reads TGCGCCAGCGGACAGCTGATGTCGAACACCGGGGAGCTGTTTTTT.